The 10 T cell receptor beta chains given below trace back to one sample, sequenced in a study of blood T cell repertoires in COVID-19. Repertoires were generated with immunoSEQ multiplex PCR, while TCRdb's copy carries only in-frame clones and drops some. The data show some 240,000 clones, around 83% seen once. Input material: peripheral blood. All receptors derive from a woman aged 40 to 50 who had recovered from COVID-19.

The chain joins TRBV7-6 to TRBJ1-3; no clear D. Per the germline V gene, CDR1 is SGHVS and CDR2 is FNYEAQ. CDR3 size: 16 residues. V was trimmed by 5 bases and J by 0 bases, leaving 14 bases between them. This CDR3 is CASSRLDGSSGNTIYF. The CDR3 DNA reads as TGTGCCAGCAGCCGATTAGACGGGAGCTCTGGAAACACCATATATTTT.

This sequence joins TRBV6-6 and TRBJ2-1; D might be TRBD2 (6 bases). Trimming took 7 bases from V and 10 from J, leaving 17 bases between them. There are 13 residues in the CDR3. Germline V gene data show CDR1 as MNHNY and CDR2 as SVGAGI (reference sequence). For the CDR3, the DNA is TGTGCCAGCACCGGGTGGGACTCCCAAGAGCAGTTCTTC. Encoded protein: CASTGWDSQEQFF.

The chain employs TRBV4-1 and TRBJ1-2, with a weak D call TRBD1 (5 bases). CDR3 length: 15 residues. Germline V gene lookup returns CDR1 MGHRA and CDR2 YSYEKL. With 2 bases removed from V and 5 bases from J, the gap between germline ends came to 15 bases. The CDR3 DNA reads TGCGCCAGCAGCCAACTATGGAAGGGGCCTTATGGCTACACCTTC. It encodes CASSQLWKGPYGYTF.

This clone turned up a few times. The chain links TRBV5-1 to TRBJ2-1, with 9 bases lining up with TRBD2. The germline gives CDR1 SGHRS, CDR2 YFSETQ. This CDR3 has 15 amino acids. The V gene end was trimmed by 4 bases and the J gene end by 3 bases; junction bases not matched to a gene: 5. The CDR3 region is CASSRTSGHYNEQFF. The CDR3 region has the DNA TGCGCCAGCAGCAGAACTAGCGGGCACTACAATGAGCAGTTCTTC. The full variable domain, with the rest looked up from reference TRBV5-1 and TRBJ2-1, is KAGVTQTPRYLIKTRGQQVTLSCSPISGHRSVSWYQQTPGQGLQFLFEYFSETQRNKGNFPGRFSGRQFSNSRSEMNVSTLELGDSALYLCASSRTSGHYNEQFFGPGTRLTVL.

The J gene is TRBJ1-3, the V gene TRBV6-5; possible D gene TRBD1, 6 bases. Trimming cost V 2 bases and J 0 bases, with 8 bases left between them. Per the germline V gene, CDR1 is MNHEY and CDR2 is SVGAGI. The CDR3 is 15 residues long. The CDR3 protein is CASSYGGRSGNTIYF. The CDR3, as DNA: TGTGCCAGCAGTTACGGGGGCCGCTCTGGAAACACCATATATTTT.

V is TRBV6-6 and J is TRBJ2-1; D gene ambiguous. The CDR3 totals 14 residues. Trimming removed 2 bases at V and 7 bases at J, with 12 bases between. The germline CDR1 and CDR2 sequences are MNHNY and SVGAGI (reference sequence). The CDR3 region is CASSYGSRGNEQFF. The CDR3 region has the DNA TGTGCCAGCAGTTACGGCTCTCGAGGAAATGAGCAGTTCTTC.

This chain joins TRBV5-1 and TRBJ2-1, with 10 bases fitting TRBD2. J gave up 2 bases and V 4 bases, and 9 bases lay outside the gene matches. The CDR3 has 17 amino acids. CDR1 and CDR2 (germline): SGHRS, YFSETQ. This CDR3 is CASSNIAGGKAYNEQFF. The CDR3 DNA reads TGCGCCAGCAGCAACATAGCGGGGGGTAAAGCCTACAATGAGCAGTTCTTC.

This clone showed up just once. The chain employs TRBV5-1 and TRBJ2-7; possibly TRBD1 for D (6 bases). This CDR3 spans 13 amino acids. V dropped 4 bases and J dropped 5 bases, with 13 bases sitting between them. Germline values: CDR1 SGHRS, CDR2 YFSETQ. This CDR3 reads CASSPGTRNEQYF. In DNA, the CDR3 is TGCGCCAGCAGCCCTGGGACAAGGAACGAGCAGTACTTC.

The chain carries TRBV7-8 and TRBJ1-1; D is perhaps TRBD1 (6 bases). Trimming removed 1 base at V and 5 bases at J, with 14 bases between. The CDR3 covers 15 residues. Per the germline V gene, CDR1 is SGHVS and CDR2 is FQNEAQ. The CDR3 coding sequence is TGTGCCAGCAGCTTAGTCGTCAGGGGAGATACTGAAGCTTTCTTT. The encoded protein is CASSLVVRGDTEAFF.

V gene TRBV4-1 combines with J gene TRBJ2-4; D is unresolved. The germline V gene has CDR1 MGHRA and CDR2 YSYEKL. The CDR3 extends over 13 amino acids. V lost 4 bases and J lost 2, with 6 bases in between. CDR3 nucleotide sequence: TGCGCCAGCAGCCCCCCCTCCAAAAACATTCAGTACTTC. Its translation is CASSPPSKNIQYF.